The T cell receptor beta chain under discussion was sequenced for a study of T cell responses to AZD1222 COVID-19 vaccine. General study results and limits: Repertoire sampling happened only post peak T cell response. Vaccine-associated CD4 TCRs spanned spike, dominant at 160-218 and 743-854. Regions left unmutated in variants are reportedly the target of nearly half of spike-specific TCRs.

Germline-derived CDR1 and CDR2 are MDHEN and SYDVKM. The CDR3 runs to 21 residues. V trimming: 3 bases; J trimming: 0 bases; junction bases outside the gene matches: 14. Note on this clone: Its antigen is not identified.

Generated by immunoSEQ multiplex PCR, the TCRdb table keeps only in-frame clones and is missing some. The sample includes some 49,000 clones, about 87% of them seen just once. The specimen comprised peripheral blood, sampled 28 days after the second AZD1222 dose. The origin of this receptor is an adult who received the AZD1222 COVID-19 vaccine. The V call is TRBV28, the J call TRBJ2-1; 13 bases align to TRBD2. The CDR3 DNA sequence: TGTGCCAGCAGTTTGCTACGACTAGCGGGAGGCCAATCTCCCTCCTACAATGAGCAGTTCTTC. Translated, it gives CASSLLRLAGGQSPSYNEQFF.